This T cell receptor beta chain emerged from a study of beta chain features in type 1 diabetes. About the study: Healthy donors resembled patients in age, gender and cell yields.

CDR1 is SEHNR and CDR2 is FQNEAQ in the germline V gene (reference sequence). The V gene end was trimmed by 3 bases and the J gene end by 5 bases; junction bases not matched to a gene: 10. The CDR3 has 16 amino acids. Since all of the isolated RNA was reverse transcribed, expressed TCRB transcripts were what got sequenced. Sequencing was performed with immunoSEQ multiplex PCR; in TCRdb, only in-frame clones are kept and a portion is missing. The sample includes over 700,000 clones, 15% to 20% seen only once; the top ten take 0.023%. V and J are TRBV7-9 and TRBJ2-1, with TRBD2 matching 7 bases. This sequence originates from a woman aged 18-29 years in good health. Sequencing was performed on naive CD4+ T cells from blood. CDR3 in amino acids: CASSFSAGDPHNEQFF. The CDR3 DNA follows: TGTGCCAGCAGCTTTAGTGCGGGAGATCCCCACAATGAGCAGTTCTTC.